This entry features one T cell receptor (beta chain) sequence. This entry belongs to a study of OX40 agonist ivuxolimab in advanced cancers. Trimming left V 8 bases short and J 7 bases short, with 15 bases between. Germline V gene data show CDR1 as MDHEN and CDR2 as SYDVKM. This CDR3 region has 13 residues. Method: immunoSEQ multiplex PCR; TCRdb's copy keeps in-frame clones and lacks some. The data contain approximately 70,000 clones, 80% to 85% of them seen just once; the ten biggest clones take up 5.5% to 8.5%. The sequence was obtained from an adult with an advanced solid tumor such as melanoma, head and neck, liver or kidney cancer. This chain connects TRBV28 to TRBJ2-1; D uncertain. The sample consisted of CD4+ or CD8+ T cells sorted from blood, taken in a trial of the OX40 agonist ivuxolimab. This CDR3 is CASGEDTVNEQFF. In DNA form, the CDR3 reads TGTGCCAGCGGTGAGGATACGGTGAATGAGCAGTTCTTC.